This T cell receptor beta chain was captured by sequencing in a study of blood T cell repertoires in COVID-19. Overall study: Samples taken during acute and convalescent COVID-19 were collected in the United States, Italy and Spain.

Study processing details: Reference gene primers were amplified, and this amplification served to estimate nucleated cell counts. The table came from immunoSEQ multiplex PCR; TCRdb's copy has only in-frame clones and leaves some out. For V, J and clone size, that table is used; D and trimming come from the DNA. The data show under 200,000 clones, with roughly 87% seen just once and 7% held by the top ten. This receptor was identified in a woman in her forties or fifties who had recovered from COVID-19. Sequenced input: PBMCs or T cells enriched from blood (not recorded which).

CDR3 sequence: CASSLAGGVYTF. The CDR3 region has the DNA TGTGCCAGCAGCTTAGCTGGGGGCGTCTACACCTTC. The chain has TRBV7-9 and TRBJ1-2; tentatively, D is TRBD1 (6 bases). Germline assignment: CDR1 SEHNR and CDR2 FQNEAQ (reference sequence). The CDR3 is made up of 12 amino acids. V was cut by 0 bases and J by 10 bases, with 9 bases left in between.